This TCR beta chain was documented in a study of T cell repertoires in cytomegalovirus infection. TCRdb used MiXCR to reprocess the reads, holding one entry per CDR3 protein. The sample consists of about 890,000 distinct CDR3 sequences, about a third of them appearing once. This clonotype has a single count. Its target is not known. This clonotype originated in a human donor in good health (CMV status not recorded). Some clones in this sample may be carry-over from other donors' samples. Sequenced material: cultured CD8+ T cells from PBMCs, taken from culture after CMV antigen stimulation.

DNA for the CDR3: TGTGCCAGCAGCCCCGCCAGGGGGCCTAACACTGAAGCTTTCTTT. Translated, it gives CASSPARGPNTEAFF. The chain is built from TRBV7-6 and TRBJ1-1; 8 bases align to TRBD1. V was pared by 5 bases and J by 2 bases, with 7 bases of the junction left unmatched. Germline V lookup: CDR1 SGHVS, CDR2 FNYEAQ. The CDR3 is 15 amino acids.